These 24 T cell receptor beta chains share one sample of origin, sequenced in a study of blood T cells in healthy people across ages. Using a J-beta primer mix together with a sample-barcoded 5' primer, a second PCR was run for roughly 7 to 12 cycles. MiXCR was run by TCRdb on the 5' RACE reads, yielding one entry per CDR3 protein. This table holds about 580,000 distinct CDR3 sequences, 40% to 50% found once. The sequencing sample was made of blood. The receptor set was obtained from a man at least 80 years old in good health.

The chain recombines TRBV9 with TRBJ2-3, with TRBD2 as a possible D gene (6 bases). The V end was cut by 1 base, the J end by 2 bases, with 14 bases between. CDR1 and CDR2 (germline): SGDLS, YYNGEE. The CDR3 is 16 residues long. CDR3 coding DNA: TGTGCCAGCAGCGTACGGTGGGGGGAAACCACAGATACGCAGTATTTT. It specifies CASSVRWGETTDTQYF.

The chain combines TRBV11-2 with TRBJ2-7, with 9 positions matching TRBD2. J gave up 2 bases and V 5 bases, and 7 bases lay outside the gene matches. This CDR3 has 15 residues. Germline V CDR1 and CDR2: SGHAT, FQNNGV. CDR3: CASSALTSGAYEQYF. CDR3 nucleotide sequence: TGTGCCAGCAGCGCCTTGACTAGCGGAGCCTACGAGCAGTACTTC. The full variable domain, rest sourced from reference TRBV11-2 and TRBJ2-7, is EAGVAQSPRYKIIEKRQSVAFWCNPISGHATLYWYQQILGQGPKLLIQFQNNGVVDDSQLPKDRFSAERLKGVDSTLKIQPAKLEDSAVYLCASSALTSGAYEQYFGPGTRLTVT.

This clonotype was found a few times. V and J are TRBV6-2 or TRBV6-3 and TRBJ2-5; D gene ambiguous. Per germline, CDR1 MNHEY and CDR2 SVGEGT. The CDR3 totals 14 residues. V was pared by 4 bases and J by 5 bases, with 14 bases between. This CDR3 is CASSSPSRSETQYF. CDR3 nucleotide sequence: TGTGCCAGCAGTTCCCCCTCTAGGAGCGAGACCCAGTACTTC.

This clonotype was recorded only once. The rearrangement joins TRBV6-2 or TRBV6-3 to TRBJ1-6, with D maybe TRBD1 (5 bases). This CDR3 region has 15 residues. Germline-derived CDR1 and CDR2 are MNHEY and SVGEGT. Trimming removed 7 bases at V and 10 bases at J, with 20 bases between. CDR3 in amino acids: CASKGASKEWSPLHF. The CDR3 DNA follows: TGTGCCAGCAAAGGGGCATCCAAGGAGTGGTCACCCCTCCACTTT.

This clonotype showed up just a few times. Written as DNA, the CDR3 is TGCAGTGCTAGAGGACAGGGGGATTTTGGCTACACCTTC. Protein sequence: CSARGQGDFGYTF. The chain links TRBV20-1 to TRBJ1-2, with 9 bases fitting TRBD1. V lost 1 base, J lost 7 bases, and 4 bases stayed unmatched. This CDR3 contains 13 residues. Germline values: CDR1 DFQATT, CDR2 SNEGSKA (reference sequence).

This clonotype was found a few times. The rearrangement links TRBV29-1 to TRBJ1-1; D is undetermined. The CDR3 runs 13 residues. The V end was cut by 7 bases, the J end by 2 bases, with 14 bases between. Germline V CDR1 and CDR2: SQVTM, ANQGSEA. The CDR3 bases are TGCAGCGCCGGAAGCGACGGAAACACTGAAGCTTTCTTT. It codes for CSAGSDGNTEAFF.

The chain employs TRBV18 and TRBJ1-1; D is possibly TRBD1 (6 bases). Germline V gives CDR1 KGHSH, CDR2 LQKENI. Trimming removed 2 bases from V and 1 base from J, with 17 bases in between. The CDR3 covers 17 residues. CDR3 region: CASSPMVQGLSNTEAFF. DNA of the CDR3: TGTGCCAGCTCACCAATGGTGCAGGGGCTCTCGAACACTGAAGCTTTCTTT.

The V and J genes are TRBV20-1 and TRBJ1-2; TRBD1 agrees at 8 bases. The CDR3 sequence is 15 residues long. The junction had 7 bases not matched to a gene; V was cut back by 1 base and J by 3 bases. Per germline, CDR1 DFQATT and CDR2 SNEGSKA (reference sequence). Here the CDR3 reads CSARASGGAHYGYTF. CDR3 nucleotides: TGCAGTGCTAGAGCCTCAGGGGGCGCCCACTATGGCTACACCTTC.

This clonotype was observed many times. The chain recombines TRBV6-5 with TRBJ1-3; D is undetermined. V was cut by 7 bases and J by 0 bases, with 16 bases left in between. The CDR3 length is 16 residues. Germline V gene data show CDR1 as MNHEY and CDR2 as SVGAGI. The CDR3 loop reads CASTSTWATSGNTIYF. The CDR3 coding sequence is TGTGCCAGCACCTCCACGTGGGCAACCTCTGGAAACACCATATATTTT.

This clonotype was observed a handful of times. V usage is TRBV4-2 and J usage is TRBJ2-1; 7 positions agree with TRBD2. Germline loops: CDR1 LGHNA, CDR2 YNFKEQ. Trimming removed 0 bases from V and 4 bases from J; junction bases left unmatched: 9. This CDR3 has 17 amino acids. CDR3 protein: CASSQDRGSGMYNEQFF. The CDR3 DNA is TGTGCCAGCAGCCAAGATCGCGGCAGCGGGATGTACAATGAGCAGTTCTTC.

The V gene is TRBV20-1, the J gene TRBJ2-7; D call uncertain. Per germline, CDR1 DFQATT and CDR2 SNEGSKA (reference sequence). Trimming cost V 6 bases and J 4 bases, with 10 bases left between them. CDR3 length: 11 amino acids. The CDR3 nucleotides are TGCAGTGCCGCCCGTGGGTACGAGCAGTACTTC. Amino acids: CSAARGYEQYF.

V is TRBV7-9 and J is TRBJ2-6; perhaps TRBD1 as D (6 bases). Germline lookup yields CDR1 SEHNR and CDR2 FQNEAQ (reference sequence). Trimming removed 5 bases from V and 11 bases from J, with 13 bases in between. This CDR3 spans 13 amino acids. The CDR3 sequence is CASSQIAGDVLTF. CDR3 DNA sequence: TGTGCCAGCAGCCAGATAGCAGGGGACGTCCTGACTTTC.

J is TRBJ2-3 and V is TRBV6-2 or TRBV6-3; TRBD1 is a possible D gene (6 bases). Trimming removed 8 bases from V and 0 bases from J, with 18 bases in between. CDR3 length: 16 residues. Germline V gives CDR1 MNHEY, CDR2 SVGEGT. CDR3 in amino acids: CASLFRGGLSTDTQYF. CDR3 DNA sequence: TGTGCCAGCCTCTTCAGGGGCGGCCTAAGCACAGATACGCAGTATTTT.

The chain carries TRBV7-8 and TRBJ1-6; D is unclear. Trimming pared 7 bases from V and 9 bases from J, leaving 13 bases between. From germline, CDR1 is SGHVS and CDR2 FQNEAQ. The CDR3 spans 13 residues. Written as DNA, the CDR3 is TGTGCCAGCACCAACAACAAAGGTTCACCCCTCCACTTT. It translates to CASTNNKGSPLHF.

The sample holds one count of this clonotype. CDR3 DNA: TGTGCCAGCAGCCAAGGACAGGGATCCGGGGAGCTGTTTTTT. This translates into CASSQGQGSGELFF. The chain recombines TRBV7-2 with TRBJ2-2; 8 positions agree with TRBD1. The trim removed 5 bases at V and 6 bases at J, leaving 5 bases unmatched. CDR1 is SGHTA, CDR2 FQGNSA, per germline. The CDR3 has 14 amino acids.

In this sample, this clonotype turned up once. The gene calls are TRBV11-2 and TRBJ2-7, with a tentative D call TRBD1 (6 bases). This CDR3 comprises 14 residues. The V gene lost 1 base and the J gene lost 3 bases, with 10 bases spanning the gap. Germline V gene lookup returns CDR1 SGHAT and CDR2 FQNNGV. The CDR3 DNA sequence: TGTGCCAGCAGCTTAGGGACAGCCCTCTACGAGCAGTACTTC. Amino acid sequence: CASSLGTALYEQYF.

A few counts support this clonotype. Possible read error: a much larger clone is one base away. CDR3 DNA: TGTGCCAGCAGCACCCGGGACAGGTACTACGAGCAGTACTTC. It encodes CASSTRDRYYEQYF. The chain uses TRBV5-6 and TRBJ2-7; 8 nucleotides line up with TRBD1. V shed 4 bases, J shed 3 bases, and the junction held 6 bases outside the gene matches. The CDR3 has 14 residues. Looked up from germline, CDR1 is SGHDT and CDR2 is YYEEEE.

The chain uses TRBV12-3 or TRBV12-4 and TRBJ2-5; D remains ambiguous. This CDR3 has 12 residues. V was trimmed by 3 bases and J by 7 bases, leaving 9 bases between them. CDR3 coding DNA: TGTGCCAGCAGTTTCGTTATGGGGACCCAGTACTTC. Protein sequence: CASSFVMGTQYF.

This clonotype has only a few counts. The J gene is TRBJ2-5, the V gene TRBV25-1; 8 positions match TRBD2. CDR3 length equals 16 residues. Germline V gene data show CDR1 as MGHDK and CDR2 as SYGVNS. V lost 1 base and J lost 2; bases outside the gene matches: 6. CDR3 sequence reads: CASSEFGGRTQETQYF. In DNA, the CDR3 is TGTGCCAGCAGTGAATTTGGCGGGAGGACTCAAGAGACCCAGTACTTC.

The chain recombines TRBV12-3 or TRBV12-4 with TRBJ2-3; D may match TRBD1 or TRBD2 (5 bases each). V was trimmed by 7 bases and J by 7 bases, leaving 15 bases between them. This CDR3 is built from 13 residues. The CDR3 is CASTPRDGYTQYF. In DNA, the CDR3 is TGTGCCAGCACTCCACGGGACGGTTATACGCAGTATTTT.

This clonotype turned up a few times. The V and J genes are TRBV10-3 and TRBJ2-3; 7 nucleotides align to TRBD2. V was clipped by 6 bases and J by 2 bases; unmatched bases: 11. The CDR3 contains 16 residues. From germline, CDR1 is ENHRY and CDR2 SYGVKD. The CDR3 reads CAISAIRGVNTDTQYF. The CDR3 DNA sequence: TGTGCCATCAGCGCGATCCGGGGGGTTAACACAGATACGCAGTATTTT.

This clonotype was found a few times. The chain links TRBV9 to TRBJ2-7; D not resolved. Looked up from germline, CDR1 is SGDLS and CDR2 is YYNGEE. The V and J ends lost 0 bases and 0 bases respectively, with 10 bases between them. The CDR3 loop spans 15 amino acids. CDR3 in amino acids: CASSVESGSSYEQYF. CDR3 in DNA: TGTGCCAGCAGCGTAGAGTCGGGCAGCTCCTACGAGCAGTACTTC.

CDR3 sequence: CASSLSQLTNGYEQYF. CDR3 nucleotides: TGCGCCAGCAGCCTTAGCCAGCTTACTAATGGGTACGAGCAGTACTTC. The chain links TRBV4-3 to TRBJ2-7; D is unclear. Germline V CDR1 and CDR2: LGHNA, YSLEER. V was trimmed by 4 bases and J by 4 bases, leaving 20 bases between them. CDR3 size: 16 residues.

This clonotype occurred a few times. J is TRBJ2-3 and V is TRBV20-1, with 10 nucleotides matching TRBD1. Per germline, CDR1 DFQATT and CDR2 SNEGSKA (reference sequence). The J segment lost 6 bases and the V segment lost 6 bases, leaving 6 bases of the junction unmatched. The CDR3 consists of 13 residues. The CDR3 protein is CSAPTGGKDTQYF. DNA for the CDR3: TGCAGTGCCCCGACAGGGGGCAAGGATACGCAGTATTTT.